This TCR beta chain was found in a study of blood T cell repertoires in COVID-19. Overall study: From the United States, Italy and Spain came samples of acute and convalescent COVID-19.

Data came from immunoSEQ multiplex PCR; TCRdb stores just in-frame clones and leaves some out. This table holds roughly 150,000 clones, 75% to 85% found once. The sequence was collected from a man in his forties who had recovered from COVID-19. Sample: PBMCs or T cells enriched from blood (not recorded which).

CDR3 protein: CASSLVHRGPFLGYTF. The CDR3 region has the DNA TGTGCCAGCAGTTTGGTCCACAGGGGACCGTTCTTAGGCTACACCTTC. This rearrangement joins TRBV6-5 to TRBJ1-2, with 7 nucleotides matching TRBD1. With 4 bases clipped from V and 8 bases from J, the junction kept 16 bases outside the gene matches. The CDR3 totals 16 residues. Per germline, CDR1 MNHEY and CDR2 SVGAGI.